A selection of T cell receptor beta chains follows, all from one sample in a study of cytomegalovirus exposure and HLA in healthy donors. Clones were sequenced by immunoSEQ multiplex PCR, and TCRdb holds only the in-frame ones, with some missing. Here the sample spans 120,000 to 150,000 clones, about 75% being singletons. The sample taken for sequencing was PBMCs. The receptors come from a man between 60 and 70 years old in good health and CMV-seronegative. CDR3s include the opening cysteine and the closing phenylalanine or tryptophan. A D gene is named only where the DNA matches it firmly. Rows may omit the clone size; those that give it use once, few, many or a size class.

TGCGCCAGCAGTGCAGGGTCAGGCTATGGCTACACCTTC	CASSAGSGYGYTF	NA	TRBJ1-2	NA	13	TRBV5-1
TGCAGCGTTGTACTTGGAGTTACCGATCCCGGGGAGCTGTTTTTT	CSVVLGVTDPGELFF	NA	TRBJ2-2	NA	15	TRBV29-1
TGCAGCGTTGAAGGGTCCAGGGGGAGGATCACTGAAGCTTTCTTT	CSVEGSRGRITEAFF	TRBD1	TRBJ1-1	NA	15	TRBV29-1
TGTGCCAGCAGTCCCCCGGCGGGGAACACTGAAGCTTTCTTT	CASSPPAGNTEAFF	NA	TRBJ1-1	NA	14	TRBV25-1
TGTGCTAGTGCCCTGGCGGGGGGATCCTACGAGCAGTACTTC	CASALAGGSYEQYF	TRBD2	TRBJ2-7	NA	14	TRBV12-5
TGTGCCAGCAGTTCCGGGGGAGGTTCGCGGCCCCAGCATTTT	CASSSGGGSRPQHF	NA	TRBJ1-5	NA	14	TRBV6-5
TGTGCCAGCAGCCCTTGGGTCAGCGGGAGGGCCTCGAGATCCTACGAGCAGTACTTC	CASSPWVSGRASRSYEQYF	TRBD2	TRBJ2-7	NA	19	TRBV28
TGTGCCAGCAGTTTATCGTCCCTCGCTAAGGAAGCTTTCTTT	CASSLSSLAKEAFF	NA	TRBJ1-1	NA	14	TRBV27
TGTGCCAGCAGGACCGGACAGGACGGCACTGAAGCTTTCTTT	CASRTGQDGTEAFF	TRBD1	TRBJ1-1	few	14	TRBV28
TGTGCCATTGGGCGGGAGATGAACACTGAAGCTTTCTTT	CAIGREMNTEAFF	NA	TRBJ1-1	NA	13	TRBV10-3
TGTGCCAGCAGCGCCCCGGGGACTAGCGGGAGGGCCCTGCAGTACTTC	CASSAPGTSGRALQYF	TRBD2	TRBJ2-7	once	16	TRBV9
TGTGCCACCAGCAGAGATTACGGGGACAGCTTAACAACTAATGAAAAACTGTTTTTT	CATSRDYGDSLTTNEKLFF	TRBD1	TRBJ1-4	few	19	TRBV15
TGTGCCAGCAGGGACACAGGGGTCCGCTTGGTCTTC	CASRDTGVRLVF	TRBD1	TRBJ2-1	few	12	TRBV6-5
TGTGCCAGCAGCTTCGCCGGGGTCCGCACCGGGGAGCTGTTTTTT	CASSFAGVRTGELFF	NA	TRBJ2-2	NA	15	TRBV5-5
TGTGCCAGCAGCCGACCCCGAAAGACTAGCGGGAGGGCCGGAAATGAGCAGTTCTTC	CASSRPRKTSGRAGNEQFF	TRBD2	TRBJ2-1	NA	19	TRBV7-2
TGCGCCAGCAGCCCCCCACTAGCGGAAGCTTACAATGAGCAGTTCTTC	CASSPPLAEAYNEQFF	TRBD2	TRBJ2-1	NA	16	TRBV5-1
TGTGCCAGCAGTTTAGCAGGGATTTACGAGCAGTACTTC	CASSLAGIYEQYF	NA	TRBJ2-7	NA	13	TRBV28
TGTGCCAGTAGTACCGGGACTAGCGGAATCAATGAGCAGTTCTTC	CASSTGTSGINEQFF	TRBD2	TRBJ2-1	NA	15	TRBV19
TGTGCCAGCAGCTTAGCACAGGGCGACTACACCTTC	CASSLAQGDYTF	NA	TRBJ1-2	few	12	TRBV7-3
TGTGCCAGCAGCGTCGGGGAGGGGACAGATACGCAGTATTTT	CASSVGEGTDTQYF	TRBD2	TRBJ2-3	NA	14	TRBV9
TGTGCCAGCAGCGCGGGAGGTACTTATAATTCACCCCTCCACTTT	CASSAGGTYNSPLHF	NA	TRBJ1-6	NA	15	TRBV9
TGTGCCAGCAGTGAGACAGGGTTGAATGAGCAGTTCTTC	CASSETGLNEQFF	TRBD1	TRBJ2-1	NA	13	TRBV6-1
TGTGCCAGCAGTTCGTCAGGACAGGGGGCACTGAGGCAGTACTTC	CASSSSGQGALRQYF	TRBD1	TRBJ2-7	few	15	TRBV6-5
TGTGCCAGCTCACGCGCCTTAACCTCGGTCTCCTACGAGCAGTACTTC	CASSRALTSVSYEQYF	NA	TRBJ2-7	NA	16	TRBV18
TGTGCCAGCAGCCCTAGCGGGAGTTCGACAGATACGCAGTATTTT	CASSPSGSSTDTQYF	TRBD2	TRBJ2-3	once	15	TRBV7-9
TGTGCCAGCAGTTCACCGACGGGGGGGTCGAGCACAGATACGCAGTATTTT	CASSSPTGGSSTDTQYF	TRBD2	TRBJ2-3	NA	17	TRBV28
TGTGCCAGCAGCTTGGACGGAGGATTGAACACCGGGGAGCTGTTTTTT	CASSLDGGLNTGELFF	NA	TRBJ2-2	NA	16	TRBV5-4
TGCGCCAGCAGCTTTGAGACAGGTATTAGTGAAGCTTTCTTT	CASSFETGISEAFF	NA	TRBJ1-1	NA	14	TRBV5-1
TGTGCCAGCATAGACAGGGGCACCGGCTACGAGCAGTACTTC	CASIDRGTGYEQYF	TRBD1	TRBJ2-7	NA	14	TRBV6-1
TGTGCCAGTAGTATAGGTCGGGCCGATGGGGCGTTCTTC	CASSIGRADGAFF	NA	TRBJ2-1	NA	13	TRBV19
TGTGCCAGCAGTCGACAGGGGGCGGGGAACACTGAAGCTTTCTTT	CASSRQGAGNTEAFF	TRBD1	TRBJ1-1	NA	15	TRBV2
TGCAGCGTAGAAAGGGGGCGCACCGGGGAGCTGTTTTTT	CSVERGRTGELFF	TRBD1	TRBJ2-2	few	13	TRBV29-1
TGTGCCAGTAGTATTACCTTGGATACAGGTCGGAAGACCCAGTACTTC	CASSITLDTGRKTQYF	NA	TRBJ2-5	NA	16	TRBV19
TGCGCCAGCAGCCCCAGGACAGGGGGCTCAGGCGAGCAGTTCTTC	CASSPRTGGSGEQFF	TRBD1	TRBJ2-1	NA	15	TRBV5-1
TGCGCCAGCAGTGAATATAGCGGGAGAGACAATGAGCAGTTCTTC	CASSEYSGRDNEQFF	TRBD2	TRBJ2-1	NA	15	TRBV2
TGTGCCAGCAGCTTGGGAGGGCAGATATTAACTGGGGCCAACGTCCTGACTTTC	CASSLGGQILTGANVLTF	NA	TRBJ2-6	NA	18	TRBV5-5
TGTGCCAGCAGCTTGGGACAGGGGCTTTATAGCAATCAGCCCCAGCATTTT	CASSLGQGLYSNQPQHF	TRBD1	TRBJ1-5	NA	17	TRBV5-6
TGTGCCAGCAGTTCGGACAGGGGAGGTTACGAGCAGTACTTC	CASSSDRGGYEQYF	TRBD1	TRBJ2-7	NA	14	TRBV28
TGTGCCAGCTCACCAGAGACAGGGGGGAATTCACCCCTCCACTTT	CASSPETGGNSPLHF	TRBD1	TRBJ1-6	few	15	TRBV18
TGTGCCAGCTCACCACCGGAGGGTAGGGCTTTCTTT	CASSPPEGRAFF	NA	TRBJ1-1	NA	12	TRBV18
TGTACCCAGCGGGAGGCGGGAGTGATAAACGAGCAGTACTTC	CTQREAGVINEQYF	TRBD2	TRBJ2-7	NA	14	TRBV2
TGTGCCAGCAGCCAGGTCGAGGGAACACTTGCTGAAGCTTTCTTT	CASSQVEGTLAEAFF	NA	TRBJ1-1	few	15	TRBV4-2
TGTGCCAGCAGTGAGGCACAGGGGCACTATGGCTACACCTTC	CASSEAQGHYGYTF	TRBD1	TRBJ1-2	NA	14	TRBV2
TGTGCCAGCAGCGTACGGGAGGGCCGCGATACGCAGTATTTT	CASSVREGRDTQYF	TRBD2	TRBJ2-3	few	14	TRBV9
TGTGCCAGCAGTTACGGGACAGGGATACACTATGGCTACACCTTC	CASSYGTGIHYGYTF	TRBD1	TRBJ1-2	few	15	TRBV6-5
TGTGCCAGCAGCCGAGAGCTAGCGGGGGGCTACAATGAGCAGTTCTTC	CASSRELAGGYNEQFF	TRBD2	TRBJ2-1	NA	16	TRBV5-4
TGTGCCAGCAGTTACGGTGCCGGAGGCACTGAAGCTTTCTTT	CASSYGAGGTEAFF	NA	TRBJ1-1	NA	14	TRBV6-5
TGTGCCAGCAGCTTGGGGGGACCTGGAAACACCATATATTTT	CASSLGGPGNTIYF	NA	TRBJ1-3	few	14	TRBV7-2
TGTGCCAGCAGTCAAAACAGGGGGAGGGATCAGCCCCAGCATTTT	CASSQNRGRDQPQHF	TRBD1	TRBJ1-5	NA	15	TRBV28
TGTGCCAGCAGCTTTCTATCCGGTAGCACAGATACGCAGTATTTT	CASSFLSGSTDTQYF	NA	TRBJ2-3	NA	15	TRBV11-2
TGTGCCAGCAGTCTTCGACAGACTGGGGCCAACGTCCTGACTTTC	CASSLRQTGANVLTF	NA	TRBJ2-6	NA	15	TRBV27
TGTGCCAGCAGCTTAAATGGCCCGGAGACCCAGTACTTC	CASSLNGPETQYF	NA	TRBJ2-5	once	13	TRBV7-9
TGTGCCTGGAGTGTACCCGGGTATGGCTACACCTTC	CAWSVPGYGYTF	NA	TRBJ1-2	NA	12	TRBV30
TGTGCCAGCAGCGTAGGCTCCAGGGAGAACACTGAAGCTTTCTTT	CASSVGSRENTEAFF	NA	TRBJ1-1	NA	15	TRBV9
TGCGCCAGCAGTCGACAGGGAGATTCACCCCTCCACTTT	CASSRQGDSPLHF	TRBD1	TRBJ1-6	NA	13	TRBV5-1